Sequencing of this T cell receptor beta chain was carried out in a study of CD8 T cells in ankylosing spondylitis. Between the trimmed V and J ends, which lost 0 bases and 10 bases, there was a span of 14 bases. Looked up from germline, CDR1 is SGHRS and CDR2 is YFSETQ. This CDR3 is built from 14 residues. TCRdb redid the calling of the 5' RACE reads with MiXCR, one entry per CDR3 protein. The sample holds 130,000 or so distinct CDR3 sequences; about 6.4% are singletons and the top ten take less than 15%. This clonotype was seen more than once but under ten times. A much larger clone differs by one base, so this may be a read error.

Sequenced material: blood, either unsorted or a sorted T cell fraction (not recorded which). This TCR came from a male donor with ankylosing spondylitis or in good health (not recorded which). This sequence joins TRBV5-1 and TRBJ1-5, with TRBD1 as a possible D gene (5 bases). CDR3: CASSLGQFDSPQHF. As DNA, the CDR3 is TGCGCCAGCAGCTTGGGACAGTTCGATAGTCCCCAGCATTTT.